This TCR beta chain was profiled in a study of naive and memory T cell subsets. Study results and caveats: Naive and memory subsets had different power law exponents for TCR abundance. A few larger clonotypes appeared in naive repertoires, especially CD8, possibly memory cells re-expressing CD45RA. Over 85% of naive TCR sequences appeared only once, unlike memory subsets.

Remarks on this clonotype: No antigen is known for it.

The V gene's germline CDR1 is SGHTA and CDR2 FQGTGA. Deletions cut 1 base from V and 2 bases from J, with 8 bases between. This CDR3 is built from 14 residues. The beta constant-region primer was an equimolar mix of two oligonucleotides covering TRBC1 and TRBC2. Ligated cDNA was amplified by four rounds of PCR with nested alpha and beta constant-region primers and SP2. One entry per CDR3 protein results from TCRdb running MiXCR on the UMI-ligation and nested PCR reads. The sample shows 120,000 to 150,000 distinct CDR3 sequences, over 20% of them seen only once. Four subsets defined by CD45RA and CD27 were sorted after CD3, CD4, CD8 and live/dead staining.

The receptor was derived from a human donor in good health. This sequence joins TRBV7-3 and TRBJ2-5; no clear D gene. Sequences were obtained from naive CD4+ T cells from blood. CDR3: CASSLSGLQETQYF. CDR3 sequence (DNA): TGTGCCAGCAGCTTAAGTGGGTTACAAGAGACCCAGTACTTC. Complete variable domain (other parts from reference TRBV7-3 and TRBJ2-5): GAGVSQTPSNKVTEKGKYVELRCDPISGHTALYWYRQSLGQGPEFLIYFQGTGAADDSGLPNDRFFAVRPEGSVSTLKIQRTERGDSAVYLCASSLSGLQETQYFGPGTRLLVL.